These 3 T cell receptor beta chains originate from one sample sequenced in a study of T cell responses to AZD1222 COVID-19 vaccine. Libraries were prepared by immunoSEQ multiplex PCR; TCRdb keeps only in-frame clonotypes and omits some of them. The table records about 140,000 clones, 70% to 90% of them present only once. The material sequenced was peripheral blood, taken on day 0 of AZD1222 vaccination. Receptor source: an adult in good health.

The V and J genes are TRBV5-4 and TRBJ1-3; 12 positions agree with TRBD1. Germline V lookup: CDR1 SGHNT, CDR2 YYREEE (reference sequence). This CDR3 has 17 residues. Trimming took 5 bases from V and 2 from J; bases not matched to a gene: 8. The CDR3 nucleotides read TGTGCCAGCAGTCCCGGGACAGGGGGCTGGGCTGGAAACACCATATATTTT. Protein sequence: CASSPGTGGWAGNTIYF. The full variable domain, rest sourced from reference TRBV5-4 and TRBJ1-3, is ETGVTQSPTHLIKTRGQQVTLRCSSQSGHNTVSWYQQALGQGPQFIFQYYREEENGRGNFPPRFSGLQFPNYSSELNVNALELDDSALYLCASSPGTGGWAGNTIYFGEGSWLTVV.

In its sample, this clone was seen once. V gene TRBV5-1 combines with J gene TRBJ1-6; D is unresolved. The V gene lost 2 bases and the J gene lost 7 bases, with 4 bases spanning the gap. The germline gives CDR1 SGHRS, CDR2 YFSETQ. The CDR3 has 12 amino acids. The CDR3 here is CASSLANSPLHF. DNA for the CDR3: TGCGCCAGCAGCTTAGCGAATTCACCCCTCCACTTT. Looking up the rest from reference TRBV5-1 and TRBJ1-6 gives the full variable domain: KAGVTQTPRYLIKTRGQQVTLSCSPISGHRSVSWYQQTPGQGLQFLFEYFSETQRNKGNFPGRFSGRQFSNSRSEMNVSTLELGDSALYLCASSLANSPLHFGNGTRLTVT.

The chain links TRBV9 to TRBJ2-3; 10 nucleotides align to TRBD1. CDR1 is SGDLS and CDR2 is YYNGEE in the germline V gene. J lost 4 bases, V lost 4 bases, and 9 bases had no gene match. The CDR3 has 16 amino acids. In DNA, the CDR3 is TGTGCCAGCAGCAAAGGGGACAGGGGCACCTCAGATACGCAGTATTTT. Its protein is CASSKGDRGTSDTQYF.